A few counts support the clone carrying this T cell receptor beta chain. This entry is derived from a study of human T cells and chemical hapten exposure. Total RNA was extracted from unfractionated whole blood. MiXCR, applied by TCRdb to the 5' RACE reads, yields one record per CDR3 protein. The table shows roughly 81,000 distinct CDR3 sequences, with about 16% occurring only once. This TCR derives from a female donor in good health.

For the CDR3, the DNA is TGCGCCAGCAGCTTTCCTCCCGGGGGGCGGCACGAGCAGTACTTC. It encodes CASSFPPGGRHEQYF. The chain couples TRBV5-1 to TRBJ2-7; D is possibly TRBD2 (7 bases). V lost 2 bases to trimming and J lost 5 bases, with 17 bases between them. Germline CDR1 reads SGHRS; CDR2 reads YFSETQ. The length of the CDR3 is 15 residues.